The 28 T cell receptor beta chains below all came from one sample that was sequenced in a study of CD8+ T cells in alopecia areata. TCR sequencing used cDNA made by reverse transcription of extracted RNA. Generated by immunoSEQ multiplex PCR, the TCRdb table keeps only in-frame clones and is missing some. The sample records under 250,000 clones, about three fifths being singletons. Treatment noted: oral pan-JAK inhibitor, 5-10 mg twice daily. Material: CD4+ T cells sorted from blood, obtained at week 4, from a patient treated with tofacitinib. These receptors were collected from a human donor with alopecia areata.

CDR3 region: CASSLRQGPGEQYF. CDR3 DNA: TGTGCCAGCAGCTTACGACAGGGGCCGGGCGAGCAGTACTTC. The chain employs TRBV7-6 and TRBJ2-7; 8 bases line up with TRBD1. J gave up 6 bases and V 2 bases, and 6 bases lay outside the gene matches. The CDR3 totals 14 residues. Germline CDR1 and CDR2: SGHVS and FNYEAQ.

The gene calls are TRBV29-1 and TRBJ1-6; 8 bases align to TRBD1. Looked up from germline, CDR1 is SQVTM and CDR2 is ANQGSEA. The CDR3 length is 13 residues. V was clipped by 4 bases and J by 8 bases; unmatched bases: 4. The CDR3 nucleotides are TGCAGCGTTGCTTCGGACAGGGATTCACCCCTCCACTTT. It is translated as CSVASDRDSPLHF.

The rearrangement links TRBV11-1 to TRBJ2-7; D possibly corresponds to TRBD2 (5 bases). This CDR3 contains 13 residues. Germline CDR1 is SGHAT and CDR2 is FQDESV (reference sequence). The V and J ends lost 3 bases and 6 bases respectively, with 12 bases between them. CDR3 amino acids: CASSFREGSEQYF. The CDR3 DNA is TGTGCCAGCAGCTTTCGTGAGGGAAGCGAGCAGTACTTC.

This clone was picked up a small number of times. This sample includes further DNA sequences coding for the same CDR3. The rearrangement uses TRBV20-1 and TRBJ2-5, with D perhaps TRBD1 (5 bases). The V and J ends lost 3 bases and 4 bases respectively, with 6 bases between them. This CDR3 is built from 11 residues. Germline loops: CDR1 DFQATT, CDR2 SNEGSKA (reference sequence). The CDR3 loop reads CSASQGETQYF. The CDR3 DNA reads as TGCAGTGCTAGCCAGGGAGAGACCCAGTACTTC.

This clone was seen a few times. The CDR3 sequence is CASSLDLQGHEQFF. The CDR3, as DNA: TGTGCCAGCAGCTTAGATCTACAGGGCCATGAGCAGTTCTTC. This rearrangement joins TRBV7-9 to TRBJ2-1, with D possibly matching TRBD1 (6 bases). Germline V gives CDR1 SEHNR, CDR2 FQNEAQ (reference sequence). V was trimmed by 1 base and J by 8 bases, leaving 12 bases between them. CDR3 length: 14 residues.

In DNA, the CDR3 is TGTGCCAGCAGCTTAGATGGGGGAGGTCAGCCCCAGCATTTT. Protein: CASSLDGGGQPQHF. The gene calls are TRBV7-2 and TRBJ1-5, with a tentative D call TRBD1 (5 bases). This CDR3 contains 14 residues. V lost 1 base and J 6 bases, leaving 10 bases between the germline ends. Germline CDR1 reads SGHTA; CDR2 reads FQGNSA.

The chain couples TRBV28 to TRBJ1-2; 11 nucleotides match TRBD1. J gave up 10 bases and V 7 bases, and 8 bases lay outside the gene matches. The CDR3 is 13 residues long. CDR1 is MDHEN and CDR2 is SYDVKM in the germline V gene. CDR3 in amino acids: CASIHGQGAVYTF. In nucleotides, the CDR3 is TGTGCCAGCATTCACGGACAGGGGGCTGTCTACACCTTC.

The rearrangement links TRBV9 to TRBJ2-5; 11 bases fit TRBD2. The CDR3 contains 14 residues. Germline lookup yields CDR1 SGDLS and CDR2 YYNGEE. With 7 bases clipped from V and 5 bases from J, the junction kept 7 bases outside the gene matches. The CDR3 DNA is TGTGCCAGCTCCCTGGGACTAGCGGCGGAGACCCAGTACTTC. Its protein is CASSLGLAAETQYF.

CDR3 DNA: TGTGCCAGCAGTTCGTCGCGGGACGAGCAGTACTTC. It translates to CASSSSRDEQYF. The V gene is TRBV6-6, the J gene TRBJ2-7, with D possibly being TRBD2 (5 bases). This CDR3 has 12 residues. Germline-derived CDR1 and CDR2 are MNHNY and SVGAGI (reference sequence). Deletions cut 4 bases from V and 5 bases from J, with 9 bases between.

This clone was seen a handful of times. The chain is built from TRBV29-1 and TRBJ2-7; TRBD1 might be the D (5 bases). Germline CDR1 is SQVTM and CDR2 is ANQGSEA. The CDR3 runs to 13 residues. Trimming left V 4 bases short and J 6 bases short, with 16 bases between. Written as DNA, the CDR3 is TGCAGCGTTGCGCCGTATCCCCAGGGCGAGCAGTACTTC. Encoded protein: CSVAPYPQGEQYF.

The chain is built from TRBV25-1 and TRBJ2-7; no reliable D call. This CDR3 is 14 amino acids long. Trimming took off 6 bases at V and 5 bases at J, with 17 bases between the two ends. Germline V gene lookup returns CDR1 MGHDK and CDR2 SYGVNS. CDR3 sequence (DNA): TGTGCCAGCAGCCCCCCCCGGCAGGTCCACGAGCAGTACTTC. This codes for CASSPPRQVHEQYF.

The rearrangement links TRBV29-1 to TRBJ2-5; 10 positions agree with TRBD2. V lost 4 bases, J lost 1 base, and 6 bases stayed unmatched. Germline CDR1 is SQVTM and CDR2 is ANQGSEA. The CDR3 spans 15 residues. The CDR3 is CSVVSLAGAQETQYF. The CDR3 coding sequence is TGCAGCGTTGTATCGCTAGCGGGGGCCCAAGAGACCCAGTACTTC.

This clone was found a few times. The V and J genes are TRBV19 and TRBJ2-3; TRBD1 matches 8 bases. J was trimmed by 3 bases and V by 6 bases; bases with no gene match: 5. This CDR3 is built from 14 residues. Germline loops: CDR1 LNHDA, CDR2 SQIVND (reference sequence). The CDR3 DNA is TGTGCCAGTAGAAACAGGGGGAGGACAGATACGCAGTATTTT. It codes for CASRNRGRTDTQYF.

The V gene is TRBV29-1, the J gene TRBJ1-2, with D possibly matching TRBD1 (6 bases). The CDR3 runs to 16 residues. Trimming left V 2 bases short and J 1 base short, with 17 bases between. CDR1 is SQVTM and CDR2 is ANQGSEA in the germline V gene. CDR3 residues: CSVEIRQEKVNYGYTF. The CDR3 coding sequence is TGCAGCGTTGAAATAAGACAGGAGAAAGTTAACTATGGCTACACCTTC.

The chain joins TRBV15 to TRBJ1-2; possibly TRBD1 for D (5 bases). This CDR3 comprises 13 residues. Trimming left V 5 bases short and J 5 bases short, with 12 bases between. CDR1 is LNHNV and CDR2 is YYDKDF in the germline V gene (reference sequence). The CDR3 loop is CATSSPGRYGYTF. The CDR3, as DNA: TGTGCCACCAGCTCCCCGGGGCGGTATGGCTACACCTTC.

The rearrangement links TRBV5-6 to TRBJ1-1; D is unresolved. From germline, CDR1 is SGHDT and CDR2 YYEEEE. The length of the CDR3 is 14 residues. Deletions cut 0 bases from V and 1 base from J, with 7 bases between. In nucleotides, the CDR3 is TGTGCCAGCAGCTTGGGCAGGCAGAACACTGAAGCTTTCTTT. Translating it yields CASSLGRQNTEAFF.

The sample holds a few counts of this clone. The chain is built from TRBV23-1 and TRBJ2-7, with D possibly matching TRBD2 (6 bases). TRBV23-1 counts as an open reading frame of uncertain function. CDR3 length: 14 residues. Trimming removed 2 bases from V and 6 bases from J, with 14 bases in between. The CDR3 DNA follows: TGCGCCAGCAGTCAACGCCGCCGGGGGAGCGAGCAGTACTTC. The encoded protein is CASSQRRRGSEQYF.

The chain uses TRBV5-1 and TRBJ2-4; D gene unclear. The V gene lost 0 bases and the J gene lost 0 bases, with 4 bases spanning the gap. The germline gives CDR1 SGHRS, CDR2 YFSETQ. The CDR3 has 14 residues. CDR3 amino acids: CASSLGVAKNIQYF. In nucleotides, the CDR3 is TGCGCCAGCAGCTTGGGGGTAGCCAAAAACATTCAGTACTTC.

This rearrangement joins TRBV5-1 to TRBJ2-7; D gene unclear. The CDR3 loop spans 14 amino acids. The V gene's germline CDR1 is SGHRS and CDR2 YFSETQ. Trimming left V 4 bases short and J 1 base short, with 12 bases between. CDR3 sequence reads: CASSQGRSSYEQYF. The CDR3 coding sequence is TGCGCCAGCAGCCAAGGACGGTCATCCTACGAGCAGTACTTC.

V is TRBV5-6 and J is TRBJ2-3; the D gene is possibly TRBD2 (5 bases). Germline V gives CDR1 SGHDT, CDR2 YYEEEE. The V end lost 4 bases, the J end lost 0 bases, and 12 bases lay between the germline ends. The CDR3 consists of 15 residues. CDR3 DNA sequence: TGTGCCAGCAGCCCCGGACTCGCTAGCACAGATACGCAGTATTTT. Translation: CASSPGLASTDTQYF.

The chain uses TRBV15 and TRBJ1-5; 8 positions agree with TRBD1. V dropped 1 base and J dropped 0; count of bases not matched to a gene: 5. CDR1 and CDR2 from the germline V gene are LNHNV and YYDKDF (reference sequence). The CDR3 extends over 17 amino acids. The CDR3 DNA reads TGTGCCACCAGCAGAGCGACAGGGGTAGGTAGCAATCAGCCCCAGCATTTT. It yields the protein CATSRATGVGSNQPQHF. Using reference TRBV15 and TRBJ1-5 for the parts outside the CDR3, the full variable domain is DAMVIQNPRYQVTQFGKPVTLSCSQTLNHNVMYWYQQKSSQAPKLLFHYYDKDFNNEADTPDNFQSRRPNTSFCFLDIRSPGLGDTAMYLCATSRATGVGSNQPQHFGDGTRLSIL.

In DNA form, the CDR3 reads TGCAGCGTCCGGGACTCTAAGGGGGGGCAGTATTTT. Translating gives CSVRDSKGGQYF. The chain has TRBV29-1 and TRBJ2-3; D is tentatively TRBD1 or TRBD2 (6 bases each). Per the germline V gene, CDR1 is SQVTM and CDR2 is ANQGSEA. This CDR3 is 12 amino acids long. Trimming took 6 bases from V and 11 from J, leaving 18 bases between them.

This chain uses TRBV9 with TRBJ1-2, with a weak D call TRBD1 (5 bases). V was trimmed by 4 bases and J by 4 bases, leaving 14 bases between them. Germline loops: CDR1 SGDLS, CDR2 YYNGEE. The CDR3 extends over 14 amino acids. In DNA form, the CDR3 reads TGTGCCAGCAGCACGGGGCCCCCCGGCTATGGCTACACCTTC. This codes for CASSTGPPGYGYTF.

The sample holds a few counts of this clone. Other DNA sequences in this specimen translate into the identical CDR3. V and J are TRBV7-2 and TRBJ2-5, with no clear D. This CDR3 has 11 amino acids. V was clipped by 5 bases and J by 3 bases, with 4 bases between them. Germline CDR1 and CDR2: SGHTA and FQGNSA. CDR3 sequence reads: CASSLKETQYF. The CDR3 DNA sequence: TGTGCCAGCAGCCTAAAAGAGACCCAGTACTTC.

Comment on this clone: This sample also contains other DNA sequences that code for the same CDR3. The gene calls are TRBV30 and TRBJ1-1; 7 nucleotides align to TRBD1. Germline CDR1 is GTSNPN and CDR2 is SVGIG (reference sequence). The CDR3 covers 14 residues. The V segment lost 0 bases and the J segment 1 base; nucleotides outside the gene matches: 2. CDR3 sequence reads: CAWSVTGANTEAFF. CDR3 bases: TGTGCCTGGAGTGTAACAGGGGCGAACACTGAAGCTTTCTTT.

V gene TRBV4-3 combines with J gene TRBJ2-5; 7 bases align to TRBD2. V trimming: 4 bases; J trimming: 0 bases; junction bases outside the gene matches: 11. The CDR3 extends over 17 amino acids. Germline CDR1 and CDR2: LGHNA and YSLEER. CDR3 amino acids: CASSPRGSGANQETQYF. CDR3 DNA sequence: TGCGCCAGCAGCCCCCGGGGGAGCGGGGCGAACCAAGAGACCCAGTACTTC.

The J gene is TRBJ2-1, the V gene TRBV9; the D call may be TRBD1 or TRBD2 (5 bases each). V lost 4 bases, J lost 7 bases, and 18 bases lay in between. This CDR3 spans 15 amino acids. Germline CDR1 is SGDLS and CDR2 is YYNGEE. CDR3 protein: CASSFGTISGNEQFF. The CDR3 DNA reads TGTGCCAGCAGCTTCGGGACGATTTCGGGAAATGAGCAGTTCTTC.

The chain recombines TRBV5-6 with TRBJ1-2; D gene ambiguous. Trimming shortened V by 2 bases and J by 3 bases, and 5 bases separated the two germline ends. From germline, CDR1 is SGHDT and CDR2 YYEEEE. The CDR3 length is 12 residues. The CDR3, as DNA: TGTGCCAGCAGCTTAAGGGACTATGGCTACACCTTC. Translated: CASSLRDYGYTF.